This TCR beta chain is drawn from a study of shared clonotypes between healthy human individuals. Study-level points and caveats: Some naive CD4 clonotypes, 4% to 6%, turned up in common across a handful of donors.

The CDR3 loop spans 9 amino acids. V was cut by 9 bases and J by 5 bases, with 4 bases left in between. Per the germline V gene, CDR1 is SGDLS and CDR2 is YYNGEE. This clone was observed a single time. Its target is unknown. TCRdb keeps only in-frame clones here, not all; method: immunoSEQ multiplex PCR. Here the sample spans fewer than 1.6 million clones, around 98.5% being singletons. Sequenced material: naive CD4+ T cells sorted from blood. The subset is: CD45RA+ positively selected. The clonotype originates from a man aged 30 to 45 in good health. The chain combines TRBV9 with TRBJ2-3, with D unclear. The CDR3 sequence is CATGDTQYF. Written as DNA, the CDR3 is TGTGCCACTGGAGATACGCAGTATTTT.